This TCR beta chain appears in the sequencing data of a study of OX40 agonist ivuxolimab in advanced cancers. This clone was counted a few times. Libraries were prepared by immunoSEQ multiplex PCR; TCRdb keeps only in-frame clonotypes and omits some of them. The repertoire holds roughly 60,000 clones, with around 91% as singletons. Germline loops: CDR1 GTSNPN, CDR2 SVGIG (reference sequence). The CDR3 loop spans 15 amino acids. The V end lost 0 bases, the J end lost 6 bases, and 17 bases lay between the germline ends. This receptor was identified in an adult with an advanced solid tumor such as melanoma, head and neck, liver or kidney cancer. The material sequenced was CD4+ or CD8+ T cells sorted from blood, taken in a trial of the OX40 agonist ivuxolimab. The chain uses TRBV30 and TRBJ2-5, with D maybe TRBD1 (6 bases). CDR3: CAWSVGSGGGQTQYF. The CDR3 nucleotides read TGTGCCTGGAGTGTTGGGTCTGGGGGCGGGCAGACCCAGTACTTC.